One and the same sample provided the 15 T cell receptor beta chains below, sequenced in a study of blood T cell repertoires in COVID-19. Measured with immunoSEQ multiplex PCR; TCRdb has only the in-frame clones, and not every one. The table lists approximately 120,000 clones, roughly 90% of them singletons. Sequenced material: peripheral blood. The receptors were gathered from a human donor with acute or convalescent COVID-19. The donor label of this sample is uncertain.

This clone was detected only once. The junction differs from germline at one of its ends, possibly a read error. The chain has TRBV7-8 and TRBJ1-1; D might be TRBD1 (5 bases). Looked up from germline, CDR1 is SGHVS and CDR2 is FQNEAQ. The CDR3 contains 15 residues. CDR3 in amino acids: CVSRQTSTVPSEAFF. DNA of the CDR3: TGTGTCAGCAGACAAACCTCGACAGTTCCCTCTGAAGCTTTCTTT.

V and J are TRBV28 and TRBJ2-5; 14 positions agree with TRBD2. V shed 3 bases and J 4 bases; nucleotides not matched to a gene: 4. From germline, CDR1 is MDHEN and CDR2 SYDVKM. The CDR3 is made up of 16 amino acids. CDR3 region: CASSFGLAGGRETQYF. CDR3 in DNA: TGTGCCAGCAGTTTTGGACTAGCGGGAGGTCGAGAGACCCAGTACTTC.

The chain combines TRBV15 with TRBJ2-1; 8 bases match TRBD2. This CDR3 has 17 amino acids. With 4 bases clipped from V and 9 bases from J, the junction kept 17 bases outside the gene matches. The V gene's germline CDR1 is LNHNV and CDR2 YYDKDF (reference sequence). This CDR3 reads CATSNPLAGGRGGEQFF. CDR3 DNA: TGTGCCACCAGCAACCCCTTGGCGGGAGGTCGAGGAGGTGAGCAGTTCTTC.

The rearrangement joins TRBV28 to TRBJ1-6, with D uncertain. There are 14 residues in the CDR3. Looked up from germline, CDR1 is MDHEN and CDR2 is SYDVKM. Trimming took 3 bases from V and 7 from J, leaving 10 bases between them. The CDR3, as DNA: TGTGCCAGCAGTTTCGGAAGACTCAATTCACCCCTCCACTTT. It specifies CASSFGRLNSPLHF.

This clone occurred once. The rearrangement joins TRBV7-2 to TRBJ2-2; 7 nucleotides agree with TRBD1. The germline V gene has CDR1 SGHTA and CDR2 FQGNSA. This CDR3 region has 16 residues. The V segment lost 2 bases and the J segment 4 bases; nucleotides outside the gene matches: 7. CDR3 bases: TGTGCCAGCAGCTTACTGAGGACAGGAGGCACCGGGGAGCTGTTTTTT. This sequence encodes CASSLLRTGGTGELFF.

This rearrangement joins TRBV4-3 to TRBJ2-1, with 9 bases that match TRBD2. The CDR3 has 18 residues. The V gene's germline CDR1 is LGHNA and CDR2 YSLEER. J lost 12 bases, V lost 0 bases, and 18 bases had no gene match. The DNA of the CDR3 is TGCGCCAGCAGCCAAGATCCGGCACTAGCGGGCTCCCCCCACAGGCAGTTCTTC. As protein: CASSQDPALAGSPHRQFF.

The rearrangement uses TRBV18 and TRBJ2-1, with 7 bases matching TRBD2. There are 15 residues in the CDR3. CDR1 is KGHSH and CDR2 is LQKENI in the germline V gene. Losses at the gene ends were 6 bases for V and 5 bases for J; bases not matched to a gene: 10. The CDR3 nucleotides read TGTGCCAGCTCTCTCCTAGGACTAGAAAACAATGAGCAGTTCTTC. Translation: CASSLLGLENNEQFF.

The V call is TRBV19, the J call TRBJ2-7; 10 nucleotides match TRBD2. The CDR3 has 16 residues. The V segment lost 0 bases and the J segment 3 bases; nucleotides outside the gene matches: 5. Germline V gene data show CDR1 as LNHDA and CDR2 as SQIVND (reference sequence). CDR3 in amino acids: CASSIDLGTSVYEQYF. For the CDR3, the DNA is TGTGCCAGTAGTATAGATCTGGGGACTAGCGTCTACGAGCAGTACTTC. The whole variable domain, remainder taken from reference TRBV19 and TRBJ2-7, is DGGITQSPKYLFRKEGQNVTLSCEQNLNHDAMYWYRQDPGQGLRLIYYSQIVNDFQKGDIAEGYSVSREKKESFPLTVTSAQKNPTAFYLCASSIDLGTSVYEQYFGPGTRLTVT.

This chain connects TRBV6-5 to TRBJ1-5; tentative D call: TRBD1 (6 bases). Germline-derived CDR1 and CDR2 are MNHEY and SVGAGI. Between the trimmed V and J ends, which lost 7 bases and 0 bases, there was a span of 10 bases. This CDR3 has 14 residues. CDR3 coding DNA: TGTGCCAGCAAGGGAGGGGGTAGCAATCAGCCCCAGCATTTT. This sequence encodes CASKGGGSNQPQHF.

The chain recombines TRBV19 with TRBJ1-2; D ambiguous. CDR3 size: 16 residues. Trimming shortened V by 4 bases and J by 1 base, and 16 bases separated the two germline ends. Germline V lookup: CDR1 LNHDA, CDR2 SQIVND (reference sequence). The CDR3 region has the DNA TGTGCCAGTAGTAATCTGGGTTCAGGACTTAACTATGGCTACACCTTC. This sequence encodes CASSNLGSGLNYGYTF.

This clone occurred once. The CDR3, as DNA: TGTGCCAGCTCACCAACTTCAGGGGGGTCCTACGAGCAGTACTTC. Its translation: CASSPTSGGSYEQYF. The chain has TRBV18 and TRBJ2-7; a possible D gene is TRBD1 (7 bases). CDR3 length: 15 amino acids. CDR1 KGHSH and CDR2 LQKENI come from the germline V gene. Between the trimmed V and J ends, which lost 2 bases and 1 base, there was a span of 12 bases. Based on the CDR3 plus reference TRBV18 and TRBJ2-7, the full variable domain is NAGVMQNPRHLVRRRGQEARLRCSPMKGHSHVYWYRQLPEEGLKFMVYLQKENIIDESGMPKERFSAEFPKEGPSILRIQQVVRGDSAAYFCASSPTSGGSYEQYFGPGTRLTVT.

The chain links TRBV30 to TRBJ2-3; 9 positions match TRBD2. The germline gives CDR1 GTSNPN, CDR2 SVGIG (reference sequence). The CDR3 has 13 residues. V shed 5 bases, J shed 8 bases, and the junction held 8 bases outside the gene matches. Written as DNA, the CDR3 is TGTGCCTGGTTTAGCGGGAGCCAAGGTACGCAGTATTTT. This sequence encodes CAWFSGSQGTQYF.

The chain couples TRBV15 to TRBJ2-7, with 9 positions matching TRBD2. This CDR3 comprises 15 residues. Germline V gene lookup returns CDR1 LNHNV and CDR2 YYDKDF (reference sequence). Trimming cost V 5 bases and J 1 base; bases outside gene matches: 6. CDR3 coding DNA: TGTGCCACCAGCCGGGCGGGAGGGCTTTCCTACGAGCAGTACTTC. Its protein is CATSRAGGLSYEQYF.

The V call is TRBV2, the J call TRBJ1-2; TRBD1 agrees at 11 bases. CDR3 length equals 15 residues. The germline V gene has CDR1 SNHLY and CDR2 FYNNEI. V shed 8 bases and J 2 bases; nucleotides not matched to a gene: 7. The CDR3 DNA is TGTGCCAGCCCACCCGGGACAGGGGGGAACTATGGCTACACCTTC. Encoded protein: CASPPGTGGNYGYTF.

DNA of the CDR3: TGTGCCAGCAGCGTTTCGACTAGCTTGTACACCGGGGAGCTGTTTTTT. It specifies CASSVSTSLYTGELFF. V gene TRBV9 combines with J gene TRBJ2-2; 7 bases fit TRBD2. Germline-derived CDR1 and CDR2 are SGDLS and YYNGEE. The CDR3 sequence is 16 residues long. V trimming: 2 bases; J trimming: 3 bases; junction bases outside the gene matches: 7.